This T cell receptor beta chain was documented in a study of T-cell reconstitution after alpha-beta-depleted transplantation in children. Germline-derived CDR1 and CDR2 are MGHDK and SYGVNS. V was cut by 0 bases and J by 0 bases, with 9 bases left in between. The CDR3 is 16 amino acids. The TCRbeta library incorporated unique molecular identifiers. TCRdb called the PCR reads again in MiXCR, with one record for every CDR3 protein. The profile shows 240,000 or so distinct CDR3 sequences, around 12% of them singletons. This clonotype was picked up many times. The sequence came from a human donor who donated a stem cell graft to a child with acute lymphoblastic leukemia. The chain has TRBV25-1 and TRBJ1-3, with D uncertain. This material consisted of PBMCs from the stem cell graft donor, taken from the stem cell graft. The CDR3 sequence: CASSEYGRTSGNTIYF. CDR3 bases: TGTGCCAGCAGTGAATATGGCAGGACCTCTGGAAACACCATATATTTT.